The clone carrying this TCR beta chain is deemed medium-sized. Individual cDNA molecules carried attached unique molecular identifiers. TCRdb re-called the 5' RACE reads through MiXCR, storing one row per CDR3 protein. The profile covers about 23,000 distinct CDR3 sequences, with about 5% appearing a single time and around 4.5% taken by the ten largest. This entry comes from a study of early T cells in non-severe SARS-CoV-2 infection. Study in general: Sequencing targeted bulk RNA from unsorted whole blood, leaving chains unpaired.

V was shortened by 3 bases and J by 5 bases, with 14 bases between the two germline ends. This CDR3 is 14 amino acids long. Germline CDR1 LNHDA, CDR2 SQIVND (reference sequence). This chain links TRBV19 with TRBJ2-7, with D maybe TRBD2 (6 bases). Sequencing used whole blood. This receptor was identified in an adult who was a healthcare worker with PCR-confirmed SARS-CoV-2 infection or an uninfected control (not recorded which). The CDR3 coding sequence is TGTGCCAGTAGTATCCCGGGACTTAGAAACGAGCAGTACTTC. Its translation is CASSIPGLRNEQYF.